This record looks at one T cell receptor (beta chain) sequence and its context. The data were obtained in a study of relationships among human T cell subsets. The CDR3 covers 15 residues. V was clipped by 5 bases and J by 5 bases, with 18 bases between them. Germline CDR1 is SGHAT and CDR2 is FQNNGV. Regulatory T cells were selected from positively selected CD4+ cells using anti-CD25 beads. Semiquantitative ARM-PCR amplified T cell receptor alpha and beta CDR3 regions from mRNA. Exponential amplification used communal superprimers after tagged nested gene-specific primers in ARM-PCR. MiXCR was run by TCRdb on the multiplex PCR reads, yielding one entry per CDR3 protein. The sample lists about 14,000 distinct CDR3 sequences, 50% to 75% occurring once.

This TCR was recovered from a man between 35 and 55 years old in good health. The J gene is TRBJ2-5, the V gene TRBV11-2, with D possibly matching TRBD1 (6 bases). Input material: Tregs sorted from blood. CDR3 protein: CASSPSQTGRETQYF. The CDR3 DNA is TGTGCCAGCAGCCCATCCCAGACAGGACGGGAGACCCAGTACTTC.